The 2 T cell receptor beta chains below all came from one sample that was sequenced in a study of read filtering for tumor transcriptome and immune sequencing. The library was built from about 370 ng RNA with molecular barcoded adaptors for alpha/delta and beta/gamma chains. Each CDR3 protein is one row after TCRdb ran MiXCR on the reads. This sample has 100,000 to 150,000 distinct CDR3 sequences; over 10% occur once, and the top ten carry just under 8.5%. The sample comprised a population of CD138-negative cells sorted from bone marrow. The receptors originated from a donor at least 40 years old with multiple myeloma.

Concerning this clonotype itself: A much larger clone lies a single base off, so this may be a read error. The chain is built from TRBV7-6 and TRBJ2-1; D ambiguous. From germline, CDR1 is SGHVS and CDR2 FNYEAQ. CDR3 length equals 12 residues. CDR3 coding DNA: TGTGTCAGCAGCTTATCCCGGTTTGAGCAGTTCTTC. This translates into CVSSLSRFEQFF.

This clonotype was observed a few times. The chain joins TRBV7-9 to TRBJ1-1, with TRBD1 as a possible D gene (5 bases). Trimming left V 5 bases short and J 10 bases short, with 17 bases between. The CDR3 length is 13 residues. Germline CDR1 reads SEHNR; CDR2 reads FQNEAQ (reference sequence). The CDR3 DNA is TGTGCCAGCAGCCCTCGGGCCTTGGGGGGAGCTTTCTTT. Translating gives CASSPRALGGAFF.